This entry concerns a single T cell receptor (beta chain). The germline CDR1 and CDR2 sequences are SEHNR and FQNEAQ (reference sequence). Trimming removed 5 bases at V and 5 bases at J, with 14 bases between. The CDR3 sequence is 14 residues long. This sample was included in a study of shared clonotypes between healthy human individuals. Clones were sequenced by immunoSEQ multiplex PCR, and TCRdb holds only the in-frame ones, with some missing. The table shows 2 million to 2.5 million clones, with about 90% occurring only once. The chain couples TRBV7-9 to TRBJ2-3; D unresolved. Sequencing was carried out using naive CD4+ T cells from PBMCs. Stated subset: CD45RA+ positively selected. The TCR originated in a man aged 18 to 30 in good health. Some clones in this sample may be carry-over from other donors' samples. The CDR3 loop is CASSDPLPRDTQYF. The CDR3, as DNA: TGTGCCAGCAGCGACCCCCTGCCTAGAGATACGCAGTATTTT.